The T cell receptor beta chain under discussion was sequenced for a study of CD8 T cells in Susac syndrome. Reverse transcription of about 0.45 to 1 ug RNA used random hexamers. A single record per CDR3 protein comes from TCRdb applying MiXCR to the immunoSEQ multiplex PCR reads. The repertoire holds 150,000 to 200,000 distinct CDR3 sequences, roughly 94% seen once, with more than 0.1% in the top ten. CD8+ and CD4+ T cells circulating in blood were sequenced for TCR beta. This CDR3 is built from 13 residues. V lost 3 bases and J 0 bases, leaving 8 bases between the germline ends. Germline V lookup: CDR1 DFQATT, CDR2 SNEGSKA (reference sequence).

The TCR comes from a human donor in good health. The sequenced sample was CD4+ T cells from PBMCs. The rearrangement joins TRBV20-1 to TRBJ2-5, with D hard to call. CDR3 in DNA: TGCAGTGCTAGTGTGGGGTACCAAGAGACCCAGTACTTC. This sequence encodes CSASVGYQETQYF.